This T cell receptor beta chain originates from a study of CD8+CD57+ T cells in acquired aplastic anemia. In the study overall: The sorted CD4+ and CD8+ cells yielded an average roughly 3 ug of DNA. Study outcomes and limitations: Both patients and controls carried the same twenty-nine CD8+ CDR3 sequences.

TCR beta VDJ and CDR3 profiles were obtained from a genomic DNA template. Using its own MiXCR run on the reads, TCRdb lists one record per CDR3 protein. The table lists about 160,000 distinct CDR3 sequences, roughly 45% of them singletons. Remarks on this clonotype: The antigen remains unidentified.

The CDR3 contains 15 residues. Trimming left V 0 bases short and J 5 bases short, with 16 bases between. Germline V gene sequence: CDR1 DFQATT, CDR2 SNEGSKA (reference sequence). Patients sequenced had flow cytometry evidence of CD8+CD57+ cell expansion. Severe acquired aplastic anemia was diagnosed in all patients. Blood sampling was performed on the patients, and none of them had received therapy by then. The sequenced sample was sorted CD4+, CD8+, or CD8+CD57+ T cells (not recorded which) from PBMCs. The chain carries TRBV20-1 and TRBJ1-1, with a possible D match to TRBD1 (5 bases). This sequence was found in a human donor with aplastic anemia. CDR3 bases: TGCAGTGCTAGAGATTCGGGGGGGGTCGGGACTGAAGCTTTCTTT. Encoded protein: CSARDSGGVGTEAFF.